The 8 T cell receptor beta chains in this list originate from one sample, sequenced in a study of blood T cell repertoires in COVID-19. TCRdb's copy holds only in-frame clones and misses some; the assay was immunoSEQ multiplex PCR. The table includes a few hundred thousand clones, 70% to 90% detected once. Sequencing was performed on PBMCs or T cells enriched from blood (not recorded which). The receptors were gathered from a woman aged 18-35 years who had been exposed to COVID-19.

The CDR3 DNA is TGTGCCAGCAGAAGGCGGGAGGAACGCTCCTACGAGCAGTACTTC. Translating gives CASRRREERSYEQYF. The V gene is TRBV6-5, the J gene TRBJ2-7; TRBD2 aligns across 8 bases. V dropped 6 bases and J dropped 0; count of bases not matched to a gene: 7. CDR1 is MNHEY, CDR2 SVGAGI, per germline. There are 15 residues in the CDR3.

The chain carries TRBV7-9 and TRBJ1-5; 7 bases agree with TRBD1. The CDR3 contains 17 residues. The germline CDR1 and CDR2 sequences are SEHNR and FQNEAQ (reference sequence). V shed 5 bases and J 0 bases; nucleotides not matched to a gene: 10. The CDR3 protein is CASSGGGPMHSNQPQHF. The CDR3 coding sequence is TGTGCCAGCAGCGGAGGGGGCCCAATGCATAGCAATCAGCCCCAGCATTTT.

The chain joins TRBV5-1 to TRBJ2-7; TRBD1 aligns across 9 bases. The CDR3 runs to 15 residues. V trimming: 5 bases; J trimming: 2 bases; junction bases outside the gene matches: 8. Germline V lookup: CDR1 SGHRS, CDR2 YFSETQ. DNA for the CDR3: TGCGCCAGCAGTATTGAGGGGACAGGGCCCTACGAGCAGTACTTC. It codes for CASSIEGTGPYEQYF.

The rearrangement uses TRBV4-1 and TRBJ2-7; 7 bases align to TRBD1. Germline trimming cut 3 bases from V and 3 bases from J; bases unmatched to any gene: 8. The CDR3 consists of 15 residues. Germline V gene sequence: CDR1 MGHRA, CDR2 YSYEKL. This CDR3 reads CASSQGRDRVYEQYF. The DNA for the CDR3 is TGCGCCAGCAGCCAGGGCCGGGACAGAGTCTACGAGCAGTACTTC.

DNA of the CDR3: TGTGCCAGTATGGATTCCATTGCGGCAGGGTTAAACTATGGCTACACCTTC. This codes for CASMDSIAAGLNYGYTF. This sequence joins TRBV19 and TRBJ1-2, with TRBD1 as a possible D gene (5 bases). The CDR3 has 17 residues. Germline V gives CDR1 LNHDA, CDR2 SQIVND (reference sequence). The V end was cut by 7 bases, the J end by 2 bases, with 23 bases between.

On this clone: Other nucleotide sequences in the sample specify the same CDR3. This chain uses TRBV6-5 with TRBJ1-1; TRBD1 matches at 9 bases. CDR3 length equals 13 residues. With 8 bases clipped from V and 4 bases from J, the junction kept 5 bases outside the gene matches. Per germline, CDR1 MNHEY and CDR2 SVGAGI. CDR3 nucleotides: TGTGCCAGCCGGGGACAGGGAGGCACTGAAGCTTTCTTT. Protein: CASRGQGGTEAFF.

The chain joins TRBV5-1 to TRBJ2-5, with D tentatively TRBD2 (5 bases). The germline V gene has CDR1 SGHRS and CDR2 YFSETQ. The CDR3 consists of 14 residues. Trimming stripped 2 bases from V and 2 bases from J, with 10 bases between. The CDR3 DNA follows: TGCGCCAGCAGCTTAGCGGCAGAACAAGAGACCCAGTACTTC. It encodes CASSLAAEQETQYF.

This chain connects TRBV15 to TRBJ1-3, with D possibly TRBD1 on 6 matching bases. V dropped 5 bases and J dropped 2 bases, with 13 bases sitting between them. This CDR3 has 15 amino acids. The germline CDR1 and CDR2 sequences are LNHNV and YYDKDF (reference sequence). The CDR3 nucleotides are TGTGCCACCAGCGCAGGAAAGGGGGCTGGAAACACCATATATTTT. Translating gives CATSAGKGAGNTIYF. Full variable domain (outside the CDR3, taken from reference TRBV15 and TRBJ1-3): DAMVIQNPRYQVTQFGKPVTLSCSQTLNHNVMYWYQQKSSQAPKLLFHYYDKDFNNEADTPDNFQSRRPNTSFCFLDIRSPGLGDTAMYLCATSAGKGAGNTIYFGEGSWLTVV.